This T cell receptor (beta chain) is from a study of blood T cell repertoires in COVID-19. Study at large: Sites in the United States, Italy and Spain provided acute and convalescent COVID-19 samples.

Measured with immunoSEQ multiplex PCR; TCRdb has only the in-frame clones, and not every one. The repertoire holds approximately 110,000 clones, with around four fifths as singletons. This CDR3 has 14 residues. The V and J ends lost 6 bases and 5 bases respectively, with 16 bases between them. Germline V gives CDR1 LNHDA, CDR2 SQIVND (reference sequence). V usage is TRBV19 and J usage is TRBJ2-5; D may be TRBD2 (5 bases). Specimen: peripheral blood. The TCR comes from a man between 70 and 80 years old with acute or convalescent COVID-19. The CDR3 sequence is CASRMRAVGETQYF. The CDR3 region has the DNA TGTGCCAGTAGAATGCGGGCAGTAGGGGAGACCCAGTACTTC.